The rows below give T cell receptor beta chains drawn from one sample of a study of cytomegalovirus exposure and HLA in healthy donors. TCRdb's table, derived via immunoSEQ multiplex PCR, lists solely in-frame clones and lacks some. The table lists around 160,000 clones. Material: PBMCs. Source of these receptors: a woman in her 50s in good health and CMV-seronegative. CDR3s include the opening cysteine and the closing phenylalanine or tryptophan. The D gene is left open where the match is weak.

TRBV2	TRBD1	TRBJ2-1	CASTANRGNEQFF	TGTGCCAGCACTGCTAACAGGGGTAATGAGCAGTTCTTC
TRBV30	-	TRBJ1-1	CAWSVRTGPNTEAFF	TGTGCCTGGAGTGTACGTACAGGACCGAACACTGAAGCTTTCTTT
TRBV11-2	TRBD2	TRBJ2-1	CASSLGRENEQFF	TGTGCCAGCAGCTTAGGGCGGGAGAACGAGCAGTTCTTC
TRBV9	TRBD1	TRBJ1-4	CASSPRRTGNNEKLFF	TGTGCCAGCAGCCCCCGACGGACAGGAAATAATGAAAAACTGTTTTTT
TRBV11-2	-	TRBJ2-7	CASSLRLGTSIGEQCF	TGTGCCAGCAGCTTGAGACTAGGGACCTCAATAGGGGAGCAGTGCTTC
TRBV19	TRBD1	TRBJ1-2	CASSPTPGGEGQEGYTF	TGTGCCAGTAGTCCCACACCTGGGGGCGAGGGACAGGAGGGCTACACCTTC
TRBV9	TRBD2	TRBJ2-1	CASSVGLAGPGNEQFF	TGTGCCAGCAGCGTAGGCCTAGCGGGTCCTGGGAATGAGCAGTTCTTC
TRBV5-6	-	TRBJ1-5	CASSPRQPQHF	TGTGCCAGCAGCCCCCGGCAGCCCCAGCATTTT
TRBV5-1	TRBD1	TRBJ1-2	CASSLGTGVNYGYTF	TGCGCCAGCAGCTTGGGGACAGGGGTTAACTATGGCTACACCTTC
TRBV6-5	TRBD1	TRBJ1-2	CASSYGEQGISGYTF	TGTGCCAGCAGTTACGGGGAACAGGGGATTTCTGGCTACACCTTC
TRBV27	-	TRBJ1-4	CASGQSGATNEKLFF	TGTGCCAGCGGACAATCAGGGGCAACTAATGAAAAACTGTTTTTT
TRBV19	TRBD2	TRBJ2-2	CASSPQTSGGNTGELFF	TGTGCCAGTAGTCCACAGACTAGCGGGGGAAACACCGGGGAGCTGTTTTTT
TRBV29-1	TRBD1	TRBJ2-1	CSVEDMDRGYNEQFF	TGCAGCGTTGAAGACATGGACAGGGGTTACAATGAGCAGTTCTTC
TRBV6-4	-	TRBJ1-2	CASSDSPAGGYGYTF	TGTGCCAGCAGTGACTCGCCCGCGGGGGGCTATGGCTACACCTTC
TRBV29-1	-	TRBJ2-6	CSVVGAGGANVLTF	TGCAGCGTTGTCGGTGCGGGTGGGGCCAACGTCCTGACTTTC
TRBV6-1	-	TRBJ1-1	CASILRGGYTEAFF	TGTGCCAGCATCCTGAGGGGGGGATACACTGAAGCTTTCTTT
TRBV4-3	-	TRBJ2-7	CASSQGGSYEQYF	TGCGCCAGCAGCCAGGGGGGCTCCTACGAGCAGTACTTC
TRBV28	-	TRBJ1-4	CASSPGQQFNEKLFF	TGTGCCAGCAGCCCCGGACAGCAATTTAATGAAAAACTGTTTTTT
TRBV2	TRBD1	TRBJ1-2	CASSWTGLSGYTF	TGTGCCAGCAGTTGGACAGGGCTCTCTGGCTACACCTTC
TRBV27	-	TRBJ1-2	CASSLSGVYGYTF	TGTGCCAGCAGTTTATCGGGAGTCTATGGCTACACCTTC
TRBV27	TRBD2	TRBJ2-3	CASSPSWKAGVRTDTQYF	TGTGCCAGCAGTCCCTCCTGGAAAGCGGGAGTACGTACAGATACGCAGTATTTT
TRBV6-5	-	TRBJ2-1	CASSYQTLPEGEQFF	TGTGCCAGCAGTTACCAGACACTTCCAGAGGGTGAGCAGTTCTTC
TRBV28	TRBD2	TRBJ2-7	CASSFGLAGVPNPYEQYF	TGTGCCAGCAGCTTCGGACTAGCGGGAGTCCCTAATCCCTACGAGCAGTACTTC
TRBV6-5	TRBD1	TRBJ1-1	CASSLQGAGTEAFF	TGTGCCAGCAGTCTACAGGGGGCCGGCACTGAAGCTTTCTTT
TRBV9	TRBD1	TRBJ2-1	CASSVEGTGTYNEQFF	TGTGCCAGCAGCGTAGAGGGGACAGGGACCTACAATGAGCAGTTCTTC
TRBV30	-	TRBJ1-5	CAWREPYRESNQPQHF	TGTGCCTGGAGGGAACCATACAGGGAGAGCAATCAGCCCCAGCATTTT
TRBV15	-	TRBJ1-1	CATSSVQGEDTEAFF	TGTGCCACCAGCAGTGTACAGGGTGAAGACACTGAAGCTTTCTTT
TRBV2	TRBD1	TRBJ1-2	CASRQGDGYTF	TGTGCCAGCAGACAGGGGGATGGCTACACCTTC
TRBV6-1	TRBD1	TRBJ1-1	CASSAPGQGKTEAFF	TGTGCCAGCAGTGCACCGGGACAGGGAAAGACTGAGGCTTTCTTT
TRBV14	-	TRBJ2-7	CASSQFGDYEQYF	TGTGCCAGCAGCCAATTCGGGGACTACGAGCAGTACTTC
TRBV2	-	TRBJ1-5	CASTAWTANQPQHF	TGTGCCAGCACTGCGTGGACAGCAAATCAGCCCCAGCATTTT
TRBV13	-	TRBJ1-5	CASSFSGSDLPQHF	TGTGCCAGCAGCTTCTCGGGTTCTGATTTGCCCCAGCATTTT
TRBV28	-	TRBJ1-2	CASSPFTVTNYGYTF	TGTGCCAGCAGCCCCTTTACTGTAACTAACTATGGCTACACCTTC
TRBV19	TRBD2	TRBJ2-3	CASSIGSGGFTDTQYF	TGTGCCAGTAGTATTGGTAGCGGGGGATTCACAGATACGCAGTATTTT
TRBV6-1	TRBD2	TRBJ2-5	CASSEWQGGETQYF	TGTGCCAGCAGTGAATGGCAGGGAGGGGAGACCCAGTACTTC
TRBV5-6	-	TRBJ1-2	CASSLRGYGYTF	TGTGCCAGCAGCTTGCGCGGATATGGCTACACCTTC
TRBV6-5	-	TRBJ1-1	CATLGPAGTEAFF	TGTGCCACCCTTGGACCTGCGGGAACTGAAGCTTTCTTT
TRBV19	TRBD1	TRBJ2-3	CASSIGGTGGTQYF	TGTGCCAGTAGTATTGGTGGGACAGGGGGTACGCAGTATTTT
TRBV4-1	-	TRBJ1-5	CASSQGRGRDNQPQHF	TGCGCCAGCAGCCAAGGGAGGGGCCGGGACAATCAGCCCCAGCATTTT
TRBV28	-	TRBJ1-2	CASSFPNHGYTF	TGTGCCAGCAGTTTCCCTAATCATGGCTACACCTTC
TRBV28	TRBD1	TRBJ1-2	CASSRTGSYYGYTF	TGTGCCAGCAGCCGGACAGGGTCCTACTATGGCTACACCTTC
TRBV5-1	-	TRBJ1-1	CASSLGAGGTEAFF	TGCGCCAGCAGCTTAGGGGCGGGGGGCACTGAAGCTTTCTTT
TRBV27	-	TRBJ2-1	CASSLGGADNEQFF	TGTGCCAGCAGTTTAGGGGGGGCGGACAATGAGCAGTTCTTC
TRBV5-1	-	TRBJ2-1	CASSPHTSYNEQFF	TGCGCCAGCAGCCCCCACACCTCCTACAATGAGCAGTTCTTC
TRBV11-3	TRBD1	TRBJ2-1	CASSHDRGNEQFF	TGTGCCAGCAGCCATGACAGGGGTAATGAGCAGTTCTTC
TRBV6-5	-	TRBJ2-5	CASSPPGETQYF	TGTGCCAGCAGTCCCCCGGGAGAGACCCAGTACTTC
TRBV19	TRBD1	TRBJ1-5	CASSPGTEPNQPQHF	TGTGCCAGTAGTCCCGGGACAGAACCCAACCAGCCCCAGCATTTT
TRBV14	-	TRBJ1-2	CASSRRAGKGYGYTF	TGTGCCAGCAGCCGCCGGGCGGGGAAGGGCTATGGCTACACCTTC
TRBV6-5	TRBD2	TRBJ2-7	CASSFQLSGGSYEQYF	TGTGCCAGCAGTTTCCAATTAAGCGGGGGGTCCTACGAGCAGTACTTC
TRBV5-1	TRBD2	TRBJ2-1	CASSLDSRGNNEQFF	TGCGCCAGCAGCTTGGACTCGCGGGGGAACAATGAGCAGTTCTTC
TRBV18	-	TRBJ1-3	CASSTTLPGNTIYF	TGTGCCAGCTCAACTACTCTTCCGGGAAACACCATATATTTT
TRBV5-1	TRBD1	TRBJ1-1	CASKTGQPLTEAFF	TGCGCCAGCAAAACGGGACAGCCGCTCACTGAAGCTTTCTTT
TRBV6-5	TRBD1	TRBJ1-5	CASSYSGTGTNQPQHF	TGTGCCAGCAGTTACTCGGGGACAGGGACCAATCAGCCCCAGCATTTT